These 27 T cell receptor beta chains share one sample of origin, sequenced in a study of blood T cell repertoires in COVID-19. Method: immunoSEQ multiplex PCR; TCRdb's copy keeps in-frame clones and lacks some. The sample records over 300,000 clones, about 88% being singletons. Sequenced input: PBMCs or T cells enriched from blood (not recorded which). These receptors originate from a woman in her forties who had recovered from COVID-19.

On this clone: The junction does not match germline at one end; this may be a read error. The rearrangement uses TRBV7-7 and TRBJ2-7; TRBD2 agrees at 9 bases. Germline CDR1 reads SSHAT; CDR2 reads FNYEAQ (reference sequence). This CDR3 is built from 16 residues. In DNA, the CDR3 is TGTGCTAGCAGCTTACAGGCTAGCGGGGACCCCTACGAGCAGTACTTC. Translating gives CASSLQASGDPYEQYF.

This clone has just one count. The rearrangement links TRBV19 to TRBJ2-7; 8 bases map to TRBD1. Trimming removed 6 bases from V and 5 bases from J; junction bases left unmatched: 9. Germline V lookup: CDR1 LNHDA, CDR2 SQIVND (reference sequence). The CDR3 loop spans 14 amino acids. CDR3 bases: TGTGCCAGTAGAGACCCAGGGGGCCCCAACGAGCAGTACTTC. Its protein product is CASRDPGGPNEQYF.

The J gene is TRBJ2-1, the V gene TRBV5-6; maybe TRBD2 (6 bases). CDR3 length: 14 amino acids. In germline, CDR1 is SGHDT, CDR2 YYEEEE. Trimming removed 4 bases from V and 0 bases from J, with 8 bases in between. The CDR3 sequence is CASSGGISYNEQFF. The CDR3 DNA reads TGTGCCAGCAGCGGGGGGATCTCCTACAATGAGCAGTTCTTC.

The V and J genes are TRBV27 and TRBJ1-2; a weak D match, TRBD1 (5 bases). This CDR3 is built from 16 residues. Germline values: CDR1 MNHEY, CDR2 SMNVEV (reference sequence). V gave up 5 bases and J gave up 5 bases, with 21 bases separating them. The DNA of the CDR3 is TGTGCCAGCAGTCACGGGCTCCGGGGGTCTGGGTATGGCTACACCTTC. Its translation: CASSHGLRGSGYGYTF.

The chain joins TRBV29-1 to TRBJ1-1; the match to TRBD1 covers 10 bases. This CDR3 spans 13 amino acids. Looked up from germline, CDR1 is SQVTM and CDR2 is ANQGSEA. The V and J ends lost 7 bases and 5 bases, in that order; junction bases with no gene match: 7. CDR3 protein: CSATTGGETEAFF. The CDR3 DNA sequence: TGCAGCGCTACGACAGGGGGCGAAACTGAAGCTTTCTTT.

Written as DNA, the CDR3 is TGTGCCTGGAGTCGTGCACTAGCGGGAGGGCCCGACGAGCAGTACTTC. Translated, it gives CAWSRALAGGPDEQYF. This rearrangement joins TRBV30 to TRBJ2-7, with 13 bases aligning to TRBD2. This CDR3 spans 16 amino acids. Germline V gives CDR1 GTSNPN, CDR2 SVGIG (reference sequence). Losses at the gene ends were 2 bases for V and 5 bases for J; bases not matched to a gene: 9. Filled out from reference TRBV30 and TRBJ2-7, the complete variable domain reads SQTIHQWPATLVQPVGSPLSLECTVEGTSNPNLYWYRQAAGRGLQLLFYSVGIGQISSEVPQNLSASRPQDRQFILSSKKLLLSDSGFYLCAWSRALAGGPDEQYFGPGTRLTVT.

This clone was detected once. V and J are TRBV6-5 and TRBJ2-7; TRBD2 agrees at 11 bases. CDR1 MNHEY and CDR2 SVGAGI come from the germline V gene. CDR3 length equals 15 residues. J gave up 3 bases and V 6 bases, and 7 bases lay outside the gene matches. The CDR3 sequence is CASSLTSGVLYEQYF. The CDR3 region has the DNA TGTGCCAGCAGCCTGACTAGCGGGGTCCTCTACGAGCAGTACTTC.

V and J are TRBV30 and TRBJ2-1, with 8 bases that match TRBD2. The germline V gene encodes CDR1 GTSNPN and CDR2 SVGIG (reference sequence). This CDR3 contains 14 residues. Germline trimming cut 8 bases from V and 6 bases from J; bases unmatched to any gene: 12. CDR3 nucleotides: TGTGCCACCTGGACTAGCTATTTTGGCAATGAGCAGTTCTTC. Translating gives CATWTSYFGNEQFF.

The V gene is TRBV29-1, the J gene TRBJ2-3; TRBD1 matches 7 bases. V dropped 7 bases and J dropped 4; count of bases not matched to a gene: 8. Germline V gene data show CDR1 as SQVTM and CDR2 as ANQGSEA. The CDR3 has 13 residues. This CDR3 reads CSGSIGGSDTQYF. DNA of the CDR3: TGCAGCGGGTCGATAGGGGGCTCAGATACGCAGTATTTT.

V is TRBV10-3 and J is TRBJ2-2, with 7 bases fitting TRBD1. The junction had 5 bases not matched to a gene; V was cut back by 4 bases and J by 6 bases. Germline V gene sequence: CDR1 ENHRY, CDR2 SYGVKD. The CDR3 totals 14 residues. DNA for the CDR3: TGTGCCATCAGTGGAAAGGGGGCGGCCGGGGAGCTGTTTTTT. It encodes CAISGKGAAGELFF.

V usage is TRBV4-2 and J usage is TRBJ1-6; 10 nucleotides line up with TRBD1. This CDR3 is 15 amino acids long. V shed 1 base, J shed 12 bases, and the junction held 6 bases outside the gene matches. Germline lookup yields CDR1 LGHNA and CDR2 YNFKEQ. The CDR3 region has the DNA TGTGCCAGCAGCCAAGGGGACAGGGGTTTTGGACCCCTCCACTTT. Protein sequence: CASSQGDRGFGPLHF.

The chain carries TRBV7-2 and TRBJ1-3; D not certain. Germline V gene data show CDR1 as SGHTA and CDR2 as FQGNSA. The CDR3 spans 14 residues. V was pared by 5 bases and J by 0 bases, with 8 bases between. CDR3 in amino acids: CASSSTSSGNTIYF. The CDR3 DNA sequence: TGTGCCAGCAGCAGTACTAGCTCTGGAAACACCATATATTTT.

This chain links TRBV4-2 with TRBJ1-4; TRBD1 matches 11 bases. Germline-derived CDR1 and CDR2 are LGHNA and YNFKEQ. CDR3 length: 17 residues. The trim removed 3 bases at V and 3 bases at J, leaving 6 bases unmatched. In DNA, the CDR3 is TGTGCCAGCAGCCAGGCCGGGACAGGGGGATCTAATGAAAAACTGTTTTTT. It codes for CASSQAGTGGSNEKLFF.

The rearrangement joins TRBV7-2 to TRBJ2-1, with D possibly matching TRBD2 (5 bases). This CDR3 region has 15 residues. The V gene's germline CDR1 is SGHTA and CDR2 FQGNSA. V was shortened by 6 bases and J by 0 bases, with 12 bases between the two germline ends. CDR3 region: CASRRTQSSYNEQFF. The DNA for the CDR3 is TGTGCCAGCAGACGGACTCAGAGCTCCTACAATGAGCAGTTCTTC.

The genes are TRBV11-2 and TRBJ2-3, with TRBD2 identical over 7 bases. CDR3 length: 15 residues. With V trimmed by 2 bases and J by 5 bases, 7 bases remained unmatched. CDR1 SGHAT and CDR2 FQNNGV come from the germline V gene. The CDR3 sequence is CASSLNAGRGDTQYF. The CDR3 coding sequence is TGTGCCAGCAGCTTAAATGCAGGGAGGGGAGATACGCAGTATTTT.

The chain recombines TRBV11-3 with TRBJ2-1, with 13 bases aligning to TRBD2. The CDR3 spans 16 residues. The J segment lost 6 bases and the V segment lost 5 bases, leaving 7 bases of the junction unmatched. The V gene's germline CDR1 is SGHNT and CDR2 YENEEA. Here the CDR3 DNA reads TGTGCCAGCAGCCTTGGACTAGCGGGGGACCTCAATGAGCAGTTCTTC. Amino acid sequence: CASSLGLAGDLNEQFF.

This sequence joins TRBV10-3 and TRBJ1-1; D gene uncertain. The CDR3 loop spans 14 amino acids. Germline assignment: CDR1 ENHRY and CDR2 SYGVKD. The germline V and J ends were trimmed by 3 bases and 2 bases, with 10 bases remaining between them. CDR3 region: CAISERGENTEAFF. In DNA, the CDR3 is TGTGCCATCAGTGAACGGGGAGAAAACACTGAAGCTTTCTTT.

This clone was recorded once. The chain combines TRBV24-1 with TRBJ1-2; D is unclear. With 9 bases removed from V and 8 bases from J, the gap between germline ends came to 18 bases. The V gene's germline CDR1 is KGHDR and CDR2 SFDVKD. This CDR3 region has 13 residues. The CDR3 nucleotides are TGTGCCACCTCTTCACTGGCTATCGGGGGCTACACCTTC. Its protein product is CATSSLAIGGYTF.

The CDR3 DNA sequence: TGTGCCAGTAGTATGCCAGGGGTGTACAATCAGCCCCAGCATTTT. Encoded protein: CASSMPGVYNQPQHF. The rearrangement uses TRBV19 and TRBJ1-5; possibly TRBD1 for D (6 bases). The CDR3 is 15 residues long. Trimming left V 3 bases short and J 3 bases short, with 12 bases between. The germline V gene has CDR1 LNHDA and CDR2 SQIVND (reference sequence).

The chain employs TRBV6-1 and TRBJ1-1; D might be TRBD1 (5 bases). Trimming cost V 1 base and J 0 bases, with 12 bases left between them. Germline V gives CDR1 MNHNS, CDR2 SASEGT. The CDR3 is 16 amino acids. The CDR3 loop is CASSEGSWGLNTEAFF. The CDR3 region has the DNA TGTGCCAGCAGTGAAGGGTCTTGGGGCCTGAACACTGAAGCTTTCTTT.

The chain carries TRBV9 and TRBJ2-7, with TRBD2 matching over 7 bases. Per germline, CDR1 SGDLS and CDR2 YYNGEE. The CDR3 is made up of 12 amino acids. V shed 0 bases and J 10 bases; nucleotides not matched to a gene: 4. CDR3 coding DNA: TGTGCCAGCAGCGTAGGGGAGGGACCTCAGTACTTC. Its translation: CASSVGEGPQYF.

The chain couples TRBV30 to TRBJ1-2, with 12 bases identical to TRBD1. Germline CDR1 GTSNPN, CDR2 SVGIG (reference sequence). V lost 0 bases and J lost 4; bases outside the gene matches: 6. This CDR3 spans 16 amino acids. Here the CDR3 reads CAWSVPGTGGGYGYTF. CDR3 coding DNA: TGTGCCTGGAGTGTACCCGGGACAGGGGGCGGCTATGGCTACACCTTC.

Concerning this clone: This specimen includes other DNA sequences encoding the same CDR3. The chain links TRBV29-1 to TRBJ1-2, with D unresolved. There are 12 residues in the CDR3. Trimming took 4 bases from V and 4 from J, leaving 10 bases between them. Germline-derived CDR1 and CDR2 are SQVTM and ANQGSEA. CDR3 protein: CSVGGGGYGYTF. In DNA, the CDR3 is TGCAGCGTTGGCGGAGGAGGCTATGGCTACACCTTC.

J is TRBJ2-4 and V is TRBV4-1, with D perhaps matching TRBD2 (5 bases). This CDR3 has 15 amino acids. V lost 2 bases and J lost 2, with 10 bases in between. Germline loops: CDR1 MGHRA, CDR2 YSYEKL. The CDR3 region is CASSQPSPPKNIQYF. The CDR3 DNA follows: TGCGCCAGCAGCCAACCTAGCCCGCCCAAAAACATTCAGTACTTC.

The DNA of the CDR3 is TGTGCCAGCTCCCCTAGCGGGAGCTCCTACGAGCAGTACTTC. Its protein product is CASSPSGSSYEQYF. This chain connects TRBV18 to TRBJ2-7; 10 nucleotides align to TRBD2. The CDR3 consists of 14 residues. Germline values: CDR1 KGHSH, CDR2 LQKENI. The J segment lost 0 bases and the V segment lost 6 bases, leaving 2 bases of the junction unmatched. Full variable domain (outside the CDR3, taken from reference TRBV18 and TRBJ2-7): NAGVMQNPRHLVRRRGQEARLRCSPMKGHSHVYWYRQLPEEGLKFMVYLQKENIIDESGMPKERFSAEFPKEGPSILRIQQVVRGDSAAYFCASSPSGSSYEQYFGPGTRLTVT.

This chain joins TRBV7-6 and TRBJ1-1; TRBD1 is a possible D gene (6 bases). V lost 7 bases, J lost 2 bases, and 26 bases lay in between. This CDR3 is built from 18 residues. Germline lookup yields CDR1 SGHVS and CDR2 FNYEAQ. The CDR3 DNA reads TGTGCCAGCACCTTTCCAATAAAGAGGGGGGGGCATAACACTGAAGCTTTCTTT. It specifies CASTFPIKRGGHNTEAFF. Complete variable domain (other parts from reference TRBV7-6 and TRBJ1-1): GAGVSQSPRYKVTKRGQDVALRCDPISGHVSLYWYRQALGQGPEFLTYFNYEAQQDKSGLPNDRFSAERPEGSISTLTIQRTEQRDSAMYRCASTFPIKRGGHNTEAFFGQGTRLTVV.

The V call is TRBV7-8, the J call TRBJ2-3; 11 bases match TRBD2. The CDR3 sequence is 17 residues long. Germline CDR1 and CDR2: SGHVS and FQNEAQ. V shed 4 bases and J 1 base; nucleotides not matched to a gene: 7. CDR3 region: CASSSLAGGYRTDTQYF. The CDR3 DNA sequence: TGTGCCAGCAGCTCCCTAGCGGGGGGTTACCGCACAGATACGCAGTATTTT.